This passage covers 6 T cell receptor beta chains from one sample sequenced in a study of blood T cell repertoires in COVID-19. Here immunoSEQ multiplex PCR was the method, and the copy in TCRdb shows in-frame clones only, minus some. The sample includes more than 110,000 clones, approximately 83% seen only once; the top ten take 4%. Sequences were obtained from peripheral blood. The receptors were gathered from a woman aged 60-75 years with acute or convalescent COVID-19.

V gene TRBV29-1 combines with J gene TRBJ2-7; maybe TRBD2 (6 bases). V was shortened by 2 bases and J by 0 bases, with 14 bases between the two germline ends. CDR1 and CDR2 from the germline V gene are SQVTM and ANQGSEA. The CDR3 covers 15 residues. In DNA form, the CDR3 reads TGCAGCGTTGAATGGGGGGACCGTCGCTCCTACGAGCAGTACTTC. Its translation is CSVEWGDRRSYEQYF.

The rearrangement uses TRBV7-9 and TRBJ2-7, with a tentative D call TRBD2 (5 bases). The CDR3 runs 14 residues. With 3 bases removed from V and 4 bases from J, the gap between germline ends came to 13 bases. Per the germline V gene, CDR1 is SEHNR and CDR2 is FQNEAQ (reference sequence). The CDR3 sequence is CASSFGGPQYEQYF. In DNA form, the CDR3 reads TGTGCCAGCAGCTTTGGCGGGCCGCAATACGAGCAGTACTTC.

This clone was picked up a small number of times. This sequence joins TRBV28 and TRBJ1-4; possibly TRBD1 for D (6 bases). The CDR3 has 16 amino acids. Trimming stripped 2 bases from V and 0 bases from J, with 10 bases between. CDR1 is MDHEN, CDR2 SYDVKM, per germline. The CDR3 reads CASSLRGAATNEKLFF. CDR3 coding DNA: TGTGCCAGCAGTTTACGGGGGGCGGCAACTAATGAAAAACTGTTTTTT.

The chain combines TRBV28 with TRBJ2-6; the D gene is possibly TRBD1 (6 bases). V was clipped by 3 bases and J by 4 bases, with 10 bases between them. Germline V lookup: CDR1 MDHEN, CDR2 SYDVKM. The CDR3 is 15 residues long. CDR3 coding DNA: TGTGCCAGCAGTTTTGGGGGCTCAGGGGCCAACGTCCTGACTTTC. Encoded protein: CASSFGGSGANVLTF.

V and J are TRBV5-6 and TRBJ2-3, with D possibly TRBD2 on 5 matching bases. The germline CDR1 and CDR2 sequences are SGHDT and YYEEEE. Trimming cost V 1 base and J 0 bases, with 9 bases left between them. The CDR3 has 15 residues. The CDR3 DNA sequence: TGTGCCAGCAGCTTGTCCCGGGATAGCACAGATACGCAGTATTTT. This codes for CASSLSRDSTDTQYF.

The CDR3, as DNA: TGTGCCAGCAGCTTGGTCCAGTACAATGAGCAGTTCTTC. It specifies CASSLVQYNEQFF. V gene TRBV5-5 combines with J gene TRBJ2-1; D remains unclear. The V end was cut by 0 bases, the J end by 4 bases, with 5 bases between. This CDR3 contains 13 residues. Germline V gives CDR1 SGHKS, CDR2 YYEKEE (reference sequence).